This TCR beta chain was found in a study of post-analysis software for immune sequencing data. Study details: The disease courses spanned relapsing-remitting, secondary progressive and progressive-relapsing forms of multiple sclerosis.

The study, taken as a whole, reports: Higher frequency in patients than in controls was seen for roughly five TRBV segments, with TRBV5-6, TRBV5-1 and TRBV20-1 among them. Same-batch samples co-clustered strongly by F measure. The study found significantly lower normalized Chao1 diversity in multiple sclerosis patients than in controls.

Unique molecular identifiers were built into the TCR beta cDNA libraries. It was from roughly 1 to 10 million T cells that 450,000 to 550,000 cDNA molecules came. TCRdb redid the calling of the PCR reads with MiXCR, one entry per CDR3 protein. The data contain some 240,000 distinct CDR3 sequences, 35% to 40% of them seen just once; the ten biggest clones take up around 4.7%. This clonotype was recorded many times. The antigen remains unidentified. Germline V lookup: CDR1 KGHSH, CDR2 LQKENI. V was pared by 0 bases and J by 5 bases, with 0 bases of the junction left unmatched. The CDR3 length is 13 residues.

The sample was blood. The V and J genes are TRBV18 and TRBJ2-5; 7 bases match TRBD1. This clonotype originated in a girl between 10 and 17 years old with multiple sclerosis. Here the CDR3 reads CASSPPRGETQYF. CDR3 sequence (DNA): TGTGCCAGCTCACCACCCAGGGGGGAGACCCAGTACTTC.